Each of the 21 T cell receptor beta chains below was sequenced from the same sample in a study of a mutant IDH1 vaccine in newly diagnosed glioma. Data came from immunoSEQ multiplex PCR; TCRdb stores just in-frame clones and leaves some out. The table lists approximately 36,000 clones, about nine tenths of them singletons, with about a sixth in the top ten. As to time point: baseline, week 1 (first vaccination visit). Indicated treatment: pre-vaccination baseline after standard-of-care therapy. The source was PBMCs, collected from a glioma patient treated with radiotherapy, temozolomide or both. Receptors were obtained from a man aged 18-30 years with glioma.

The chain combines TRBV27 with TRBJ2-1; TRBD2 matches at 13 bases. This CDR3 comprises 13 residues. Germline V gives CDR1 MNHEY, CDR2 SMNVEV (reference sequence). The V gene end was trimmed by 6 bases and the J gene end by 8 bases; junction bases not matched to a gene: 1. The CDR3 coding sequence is TGTGCCAGCAGCGGACTAGCGGGAGATGAGCAGTTCTTC. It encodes CASSGLAGDEQFF.

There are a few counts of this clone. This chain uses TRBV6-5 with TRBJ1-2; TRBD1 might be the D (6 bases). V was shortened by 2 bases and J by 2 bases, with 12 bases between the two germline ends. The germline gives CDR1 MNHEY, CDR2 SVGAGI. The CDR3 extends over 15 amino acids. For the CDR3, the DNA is TGTGCCAGCAGTTACCGACGGGGGGCGAACTATGGCTACACCTTC. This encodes CASSYRRGANYGYTF.

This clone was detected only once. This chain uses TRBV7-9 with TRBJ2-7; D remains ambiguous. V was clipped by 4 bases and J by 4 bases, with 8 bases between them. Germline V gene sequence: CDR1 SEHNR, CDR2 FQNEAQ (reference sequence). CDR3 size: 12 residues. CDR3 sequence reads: CASSSRVYEQYF. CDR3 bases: TGTGCCAGCAGCTCCCGCGTATACGAGCAGTACTTC.

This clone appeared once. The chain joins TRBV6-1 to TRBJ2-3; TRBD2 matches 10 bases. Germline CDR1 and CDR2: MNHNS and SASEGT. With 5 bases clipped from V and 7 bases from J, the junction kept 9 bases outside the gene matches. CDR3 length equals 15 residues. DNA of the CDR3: TGTGCCAGCAGTCCTCTAGCGGGAGATCGAAATACGCAGTATTTT. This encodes CASSPLAGDRNTQYF.

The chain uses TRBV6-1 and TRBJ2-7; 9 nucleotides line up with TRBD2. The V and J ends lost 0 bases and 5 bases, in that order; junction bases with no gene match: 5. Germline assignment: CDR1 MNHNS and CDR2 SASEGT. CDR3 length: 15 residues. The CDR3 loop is CASSEAIAGVDEQYF. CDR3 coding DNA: TGTGCCAGCAGTGAAGCGATAGCGGGAGTGGACGAGCAGTACTTC.

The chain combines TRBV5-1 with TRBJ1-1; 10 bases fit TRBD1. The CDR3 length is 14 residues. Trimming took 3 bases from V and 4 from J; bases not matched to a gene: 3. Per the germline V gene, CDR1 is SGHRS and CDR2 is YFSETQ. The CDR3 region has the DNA TGCGCCAGCAGCTCCGGGACAGGGGTCACTGAAGCTTTCTTT. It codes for CASSSGTGVTEAFF.

CDR3 region: CAWSRMYGSGGAYEQYF. The DNA of the CDR3 is TGTGCCTGGAGCCGAATGTACGGGTCGGGAGGGGCCTACGAGCAGTACTTC. The chain joins TRBV30 to TRBJ2-7; 8 nucleotides align to TRBD2. This CDR3 region has 17 residues. With V trimmed by 3 bases and J by 2 bases, 15 bases remained unmatched. Germline CDR1 GTSNPN, CDR2 SVGIG (reference sequence). Variable domain in full (rest from reference TRBV30 and TRBJ2-7): SQTIHQWPATLVQPVGSPLSLECTVEGTSNPNLYWYRQAAGRGLQLLFYSVGIGQISSEVPQNLSASRPQDRQFILSSKKLLLSDSGFYLCAWSRMYGSGGAYEQYFGPGTRLTVT.

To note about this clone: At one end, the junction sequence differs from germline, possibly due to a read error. The CDR3, as DNA: TGTGCCAGCAGCAAAGACAGGGGCCCTATAGTGAATCAGCCCCAGCATTTT. Residues: CASSKDRGPIVNQPQHF. The chain employs TRBV14 and TRBJ1-5, with 8 positions matching TRBD1. CDR3 length equals 17 residues. From germline, CDR1 is SGHDN and CDR2 FVKESK.

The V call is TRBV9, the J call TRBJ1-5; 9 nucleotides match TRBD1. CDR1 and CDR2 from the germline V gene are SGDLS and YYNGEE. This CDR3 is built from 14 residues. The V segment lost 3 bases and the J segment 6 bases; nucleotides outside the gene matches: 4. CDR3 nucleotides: TGTGCCAGCAGCGGGACAGGGGATAGTCAGCCCCAGCATTTT. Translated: CASSGTGDSQPQHF.

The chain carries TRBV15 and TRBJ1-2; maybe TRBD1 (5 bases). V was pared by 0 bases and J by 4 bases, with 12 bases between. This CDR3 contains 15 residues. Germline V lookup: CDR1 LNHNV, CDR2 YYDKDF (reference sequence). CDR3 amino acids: CATSRDRGTVYGYTF. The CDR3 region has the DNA TGTGCCACCAGCAGAGATCGGGGGACGGTCTATGGCTACACCTTC.

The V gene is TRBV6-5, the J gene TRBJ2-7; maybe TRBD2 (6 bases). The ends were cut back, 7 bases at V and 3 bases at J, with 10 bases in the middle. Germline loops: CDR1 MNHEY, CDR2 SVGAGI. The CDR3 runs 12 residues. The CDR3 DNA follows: TGTGCCAGCACCGGGAGTGGCTACGAGCAGTACTTC. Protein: CASTGSGYEQYF.

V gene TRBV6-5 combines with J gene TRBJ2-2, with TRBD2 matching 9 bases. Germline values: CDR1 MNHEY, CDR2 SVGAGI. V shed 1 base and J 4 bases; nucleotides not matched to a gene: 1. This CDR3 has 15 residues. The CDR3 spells CASSYWRGGTGELFF. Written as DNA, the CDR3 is TGTGCCAGCAGTTACTGGCGGGGGGGCACCGGGGAGCTGTTTTTT.

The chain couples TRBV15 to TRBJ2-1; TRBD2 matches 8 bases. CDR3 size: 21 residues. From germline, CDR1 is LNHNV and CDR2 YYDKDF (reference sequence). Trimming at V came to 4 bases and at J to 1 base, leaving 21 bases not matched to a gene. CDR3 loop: CATSTPGERESVRGSYNEQFF. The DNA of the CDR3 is TGTGCCACCAGCACCCCGGGTGAGCGGGAGTCGGTTCGCGGGTCCTACAATGAGCAGTTCTTC.

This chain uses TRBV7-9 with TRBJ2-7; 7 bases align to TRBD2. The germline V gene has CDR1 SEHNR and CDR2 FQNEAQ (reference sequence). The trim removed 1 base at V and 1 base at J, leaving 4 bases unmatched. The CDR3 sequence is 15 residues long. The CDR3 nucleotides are TGTGCCAGCAGCTTAGGGGGGGGAATTTCCTACGAGCAGTACTTC. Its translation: CASSLGGGISYEQYF. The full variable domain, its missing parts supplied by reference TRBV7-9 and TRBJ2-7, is DTGVSQNPRHKITKRGQNVTFRCDPISEHNRLYWYRQTLGQGPEFLTYFQNEAQLEKSRLLSDRFSAERPKGSFSTLEIQRTEQGDSAMYLCASSLGGGISYEQYFGPGTRLTVT.

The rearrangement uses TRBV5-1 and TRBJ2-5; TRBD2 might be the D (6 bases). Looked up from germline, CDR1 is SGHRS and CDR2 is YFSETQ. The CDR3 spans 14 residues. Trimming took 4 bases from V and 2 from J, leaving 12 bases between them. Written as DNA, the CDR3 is TGCGCCAGCAGCGGGGGGACGGTGCAAGAGACCCAGTACTTC. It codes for CASSGGTVQETQYF.

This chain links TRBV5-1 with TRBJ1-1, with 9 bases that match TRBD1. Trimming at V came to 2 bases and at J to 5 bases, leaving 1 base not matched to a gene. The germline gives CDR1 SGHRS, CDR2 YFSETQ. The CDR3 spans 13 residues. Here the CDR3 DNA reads TGCGCCAGCAGCTTAGACAGGGGGACTGAAGCTTTCTTT. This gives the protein CASSLDRGTEAFF.

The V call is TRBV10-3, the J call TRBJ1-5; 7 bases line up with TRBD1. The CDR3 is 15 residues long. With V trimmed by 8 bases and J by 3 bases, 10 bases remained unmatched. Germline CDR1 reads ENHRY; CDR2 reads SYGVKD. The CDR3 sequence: CAIGETGRDNQPQHF. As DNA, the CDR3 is TGTGCCATCGGGGAGACAGGGAGGGACAATCAGCCCCAGCATTTT.

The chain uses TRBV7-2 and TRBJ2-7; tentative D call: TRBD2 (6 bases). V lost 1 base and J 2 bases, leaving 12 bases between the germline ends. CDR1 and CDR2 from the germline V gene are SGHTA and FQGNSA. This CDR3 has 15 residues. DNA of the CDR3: TGTGCCAGCAGCTTAGGTGGACTATCGACCTACGAGCAGTACTTC. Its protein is CASSLGGLSTYEQYF. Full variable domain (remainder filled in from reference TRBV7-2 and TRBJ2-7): GAGVSQSPSNKVTEKGKDVELRCDPISGHTALYWYRQSLGQGLEFLIYFQGNSAPDKSGLPSDRFSAERTGGSVSTLTIQRTQQEDSAVYLCASSLGGLSTYEQYFGPGTRLTVT.

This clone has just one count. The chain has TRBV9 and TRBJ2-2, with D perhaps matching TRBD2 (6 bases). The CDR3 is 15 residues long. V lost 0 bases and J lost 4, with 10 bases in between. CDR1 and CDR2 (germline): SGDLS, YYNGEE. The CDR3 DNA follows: TGTGCCAGCAGCGTAGGCGGGGTTGGCACCGGGGAGCTGTTTTTT. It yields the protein CASSVGGVGTGELFF.

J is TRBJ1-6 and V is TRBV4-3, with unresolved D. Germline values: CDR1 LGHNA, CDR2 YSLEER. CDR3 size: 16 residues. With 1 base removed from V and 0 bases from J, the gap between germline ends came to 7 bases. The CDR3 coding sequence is TGCGCCAGCAGCCAAGCATCGAGCTCCTATAATTCACCCCTCCACTTT. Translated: CASSQASSSYNSPLHF.

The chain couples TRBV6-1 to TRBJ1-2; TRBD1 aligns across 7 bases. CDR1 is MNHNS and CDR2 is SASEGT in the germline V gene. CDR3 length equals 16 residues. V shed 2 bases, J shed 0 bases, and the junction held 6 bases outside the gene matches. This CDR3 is CASSEQAGGPNYGYTF. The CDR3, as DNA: TGTGCCAGCAGTGAACAGGCAGGGGGGCCTAACTATGGCTACACCTTC.